The clone carrying this T cell receptor (beta chain) was counted a few times. Germline V gene sequence: CDR1 SGHRS, CDR2 YFSETQ. There are 13 residues in the CDR3. V lost 5 bases and J 7 bases, leaving 12 bases between the germline ends. The data stem from a study of control samples from healthy donors and cancer patients. Sequencing was performed with immunoSEQ multiplex PCR; in TCRdb, only in-frame clones are kept and a portion is missing. The profile covers about 170,000 clones, with roughly nine tenths appearing a single time and about 1.4% taken by the ten largest. The chain combines TRBV5-1 with TRBJ2-2; a possible D gene is TRBD1 (6 bases). Specimen: blood. The clonotype was recovered from a woman in her 30s in good health. The CDR3 DNA is TGCGCCAGCAGAGAACAGGGTCACGGGGAGCTGTTTTTT. Its translation is CASREQGHGELFF.